The text below deals with one T cell receptor beta chain. The source of the sample is a study of T cells in localized non-small cell lung cancer. Here immunoSEQ multiplex PCR was the method, and the copy in TCRdb shows in-frame clones only, minus some. The repertoire has about 72,000 clones, 65% to 85% of them found once; the top ten carry under 1.5%. CDR1 and CDR2 (germline): SGDLS, YYNGEE. The CDR3 is 17 amino acids. Germline trimming cut 0 bases from V and 7 bases from J; bases unmatched to any gene: 10. The V and J genes are TRBV9 and TRBJ1-1; 12 bases agree with TRBD1. The TCR sequence derives from an older female donor with stage I lung adenocarcinoma. This specimen consisted of peripheral blood, obtained before any cancer treatment. DNA of the CDR3: TGTGCCAGCAGCGTAGATCCGGGACAGGGGGCGCTTAATGAAGCTTTCTTT. It codes for CASSVDPGQGALNEAFF. The full variable domain, in which reference TRBV9 and TRBJ1-1 provide the parts outside the CDR3, is DSGVTQTPKHLITATGQRVTLRCSPRSGDLSVYWYQQSLDQGLQFLIQYYNGEERAKGNILERFSAQQFPDLHSELNLSSLELGDSALYFCASSVDPGQGALNEAFFGQGTRLTVV.